This T cell receptor (beta chain) was recorded in a study of response to subunit inactivated influenza vaccine. Regarding this clonotype: The target antigen is unknown.

J lost 8 bases, V lost 6 bases, and 6 bases had no gene match. This CDR3 spans 14 amino acids. Study-wide results and limits: Authors suggested each seasonal flu vaccination may recruit only limited numbers of new T cells.

MiXCR, applied by TCRdb to the RT-PCR reads, yields one record per CDR3 protein. The sample consists of 750,000 to 850,000 distinct CDR3 sequences, about a fifth of them appearing once. This chain joins TRBV12-3 or TRBV12-4 and TRBJ1-6; 8 bases fit TRBD1. The source of this sequence is a man aged 45-65 years who received an inactivated influenza vaccine. This specimen was PBMCs from blood, taken approximately 5 days after vaccination. The DNA of the CDR3 is TGTGCCAGCAGCCCGACAGGGGCGTATTCACCCCTCCACTTT. It is translated as CASSPTGAYSPLHF.